This passage covers 19 T cell receptor beta chains from one sample sequenced in a study of cytomegalovirus exposure and HLA in healthy donors. The PCR contained 60 Vbeta and 13 Jbeta primers. Only in-frame clones appear in the TCRdb table, and some are missing; sequencing was by immunoSEQ multiplex PCR. The sample lists 150,000 to 200,000 clones; over 75% were seen once. Sequencing used PBMCs. These receptors were collected from a woman in her forties or fifties in good health and CMV-seronegative.

This chain links TRBV7-9 with TRBJ1-5; TRBD1 aligns across 7 bases. This CDR3 has 14 residues. Germline V gives CDR1 SEHNR, CDR2 FQNEAQ (reference sequence). The ends lost 5 bases at V and 4 bases at J; junction bases unmatched: 5. The CDR3 coding sequence is TGTGCCAGCAGCCCCGGGACAGAGAATCAGCCCCAGCATTTT. It translates to CASSPGTENQPQHF.

The gene calls are TRBV7-9 and TRBJ2-3; TRBD2 agrees at 8 bases. This CDR3 contains 16 residues. Germline lookup yields CDR1 SEHNR and CDR2 FQNEAQ (reference sequence). The V and J ends lost 2 bases and 4 bases, in that order; junction bases with no gene match: 8. The CDR3 loop reads CASSLTERGPPDTQYF. Here the CDR3 DNA reads TGTGCCAGCAGCTTAACGGAGCGGGGGCCGCCAGATACGCAGTATTTT.

The chain has TRBV7-2 and TRBJ2-1; 8 bases agree with TRBD1. The CDR3 contains 12 residues. V lost 5 bases, J lost 16 bases, and 10 bases stayed unmatched. Per germline, CDR1 SGHTA and CDR2 FQGNSA. The CDR3 here is CASSGPGQVPFF. CDR3 in DNA: TGTGCCAGCAGCGGACCGGGACAGGTTCCCTTCTTC.

A few counts support this clone. V usage is TRBV15 and J usage is TRBJ1-5; D call uncertain. The germline V and J ends were trimmed by 0 bases and 7 bases, with 7 bases remaining between them. This CDR3 spans 13 amino acids. CDR1 and CDR2 from the germline V gene are LNHNV and YYDKDF (reference sequence). CDR3 in DNA: TGTGCCACCAGCAGAGACTTAAGCCAGCCCCAGCATTTT. Protein product: CATSRDLSQPQHF.

This chain connects TRBV10-1 to TRBJ2-7; no clear D gene. Germline CDR1 and CDR2: WNHNN and SYGVQD (reference sequence). CDR3 length: 13 residues. V lost 0 bases, J lost 3 bases, and 6 bases lay in between. The CDR3 is CASSESGYYEQYF. The CDR3 DNA is TGCGCCAGCAGTGAGTCCGGGTACTACGAGCAGTACTTC.

J is TRBJ2-2 and V is TRBV15, with 14 bases identical to TRBD2. Unmatched junction bases numbered 14, after V lost 3 bases and J lost 5 bases. Germline values: CDR1 LNHNV, CDR2 YYDKDF (reference sequence). This CDR3 contains 20 residues. The chain's CDR3 is CATSRPKTLGLAGATGELFF. The CDR3 DNA reads as TGTGCCACCAGCAGGCCGAAAACTCTGGGACTAGCGGGAGCAACCGGGGAGCTGTTTTTT.

CDR3 sequence reads: CASRKAGLPETQYF. In DNA form, the CDR3 reads TGTGCCAGCAGGAAAGCGGGGCTCCCAGAGACCCAGTACTTC. This chain links TRBV6-6 with TRBJ2-5, with 7 bases identical to TRBD2. The CDR3 has 14 residues. Trimming cost V 6 bases and J 4 bases; bases outside gene matches: 8. Germline V gives CDR1 MNHNY, CDR2 SVGAGI (reference sequence).

This sequence joins TRBV7-9 and TRBJ2-2; TRBD1 might be the D (5 bases). The CDR3 sequence is 14 residues long. With 5 bases removed from V and 6 bases from J, the gap between germline ends came to 13 bases. Germline V gene sequence: CDR1 SEHNR, CDR2 FQNEAQ (reference sequence). The CDR3 DNA sequence: TGTGCCAGCAGCCCTAGGGGTGACTCCGGGGAGCTGTTTTTT. Translation: CASSPRGDSGELFF.

The gene calls are TRBV28 and TRBJ2-7; a possible D gene is TRBD1 (5 bases). CDR1 is MDHEN and CDR2 is SYDVKM in the germline V gene. The CDR3 covers 12 residues. The V end was cut by 10 bases, the J end by 13 bases, with 23 bases between. CDR3 nucleotides: TGTGCCACCTCGGACACACCCATTCTGACATACTTC. The encoded protein is CATSDTPILTYF. Using reference TRBV28 and TRBJ2-7 for the parts outside the CDR3, the full variable domain is DVKVTQSSRYLVKRTGEKVFLECVQDMDHENMFWYRQDPGLGLRLIYFSYDVKMKEKGDIPEGYSVSREKKERFSLILESASTNQTSMYLCATSDTPILTYFGPGTRLTVT.

The rearrangement joins TRBV4-1 to TRBJ2-7, with D possibly being TRBD1 (6 bases). From germline, CDR1 is MGHRA and CDR2 YSYEKL. The V gene lost 1 base and the J gene lost 5 bases, with 18 bases spanning the gap. This CDR3 has 16 amino acids. The DNA for the CDR3 is TGCGCCAGCAGCCAAGGGTATGGGCAGGGGTTCGACGAGCAGTACTTC. Translation: CASSQGYGQGFDEQYF.

V is TRBV2 and J is TRBJ2-1; D possibly corresponds to TRBD2 (5 bases). CDR3 length: 14 residues. The ends were cut back, 4 bases at V and 2 bases at J, with 9 bases in the middle. Per the germline V gene, CDR1 is SNHLY and CDR2 is FYNNEI. CDR3 nucleotide sequence: TGTGCCAGCAGTGTTCTAGCTACCTACAATGAGCAGTTCTTC. Protein: CASSVLATYNEQFF. The whole variable domain, filled in from reference TRBV2 and TRBJ2-1, reads EPEVTQTPSHQVTQMGQEVILRCVPISNHLYFYWYRQILGQKVEFLVSFYNNEISEKSEIFDDQFSVERPDGSNFTLKIRSTKLEDSAMYFCASSVLATYNEQFFGPGTRLTVL.

The chain uses TRBV27 and TRBJ1-2; perhaps TRBD1 as D (6 bases). CDR1 is MNHEY and CDR2 is SMNVEV in the germline V gene (reference sequence). Trimming took 5 bases from V and 4 from J, leaving 11 bases between them. This CDR3 has 13 residues. The CDR3 here is CASSLTGSYGYTF. The DNA for the CDR3 is TGTGCCAGCAGTCTTACAGGGAGCTATGGCTACACCTTC.

The CDR3 spells CASSDRGRAEAFF. CDR3 nucleotide sequence: TGTGCCAGCAGTGACCGGGGAAGAGCTGAAGCTTTCTTT. The V and J genes are TRBV2 and TRBJ1-1, with D unresolved. CDR3 length: 13 residues. CDR1 is SNHLY and CDR2 is FYNNEI in the germline V gene. Trimming stripped 3 bases from V and 6 bases from J, with 11 bases between. Using reference TRBV2 and TRBJ1-1 for the parts outside the CDR3, the full variable domain is EPEVTQTPSHQVTQMGQEVILRCVPISNHLYFYWYRQILGQKVEFLVSFYNNEISEKSEIFDDQFSVERPDGSNFTLKIRSTKLEDSAMYFCASSDRGRAEAFFGQGTRLTVV.

This clone has only a few counts. The chain couples TRBV7-9 to TRBJ1-4, with 7 bases fitting TRBD1. The CDR3 is 14 amino acids. Germline V gene data show CDR1 as SEHNR and CDR2 as FQNEAQ (reference sequence). The trim removed 5 bases at V and 10 bases at J, leaving 10 bases unmatched. The CDR3 region has the DNA TGTGCCAGCAGCCTACAGGGGCCCCTAGGAAAACTGTTTTTT. Translating gives CASSLQGPLGKLFF.

The chain has TRBV6-4 and TRBJ2-5, with TRBD2 matching 11 bases. Germline CDR1 MRHNA, CDR2 SNTAGT. This CDR3 is 15 amino acids long. With 6 bases clipped from V and 7 bases from J, the junction kept 10 bases outside the gene matches. The CDR3 region is CASRIRTSGSWTQYF. Here the CDR3 DNA reads TGTGCCAGCAGAATAAGGACTAGCGGGTCATGGACCCAGTACTTC.

The chain is built from TRBV2 and TRBJ1-1, with a weak D call TRBD1 (6 bases). The V gene's germline CDR1 is SNHLY and CDR2 FYNNEI. This CDR3 spans 14 amino acids. V shed 4 bases and J shed 1 base, with 10 bases lying between them. CDR3 sequence: CASSVGAANTEAFF. Written as DNA, the CDR3 is TGTGCCAGCAGTGTGGGGGCCGCGAACACTGAAGCTTTCTTT. Complete variable domain (other parts from reference TRBV2 and TRBJ1-1): EPEVTQTPSHQVTQMGQEVILRCVPISNHLYFYWYRQILGQKVEFLVSFYNNEISEKSEIFDDQFSVERPDGSNFTLKIRSTKLEDSAMYFCASSVGAANTEAFFGQGTRLTVV.

The chain joins TRBV27 to TRBJ1-5; TRBD1 is a possible D gene (5 bases). V lost 6 bases, J lost 6 bases, and 18 bases lay in between. CDR3 length equals 15 residues. Germline V gives CDR1 MNHEY, CDR2 SMNVEV (reference sequence). CDR3 DNA sequence: TGTGCCAGCAGCAATGGGGGAGGGACGAGTCAGCCCCAGCATTTT. Its protein is CASSNGGGTSQPQHF.

The rearrangement joins TRBV18 to TRBJ2-3; a possible D gene is TRBD2 (6 bases). Trimming took off 3 bases at V and 7 bases at J, with 20 bases between the two ends. The CDR3 length is 16 residues. Looked up from germline, CDR1 is KGHSH and CDR2 is LQKENI. CDR3 bases: TGTGCCAGCTCACCCGTAGCCTCCGCGGGATTGAATACGCAGTATTTT. Protein: CASSPVASAGLNTQYF.

The V call is TRBV18, the J call TRBJ2-6, with 9 positions matching TRBD1. V lost 1 base, J lost 0 bases, and 4 bases stayed unmatched. The germline CDR1 and CDR2 sequences are KGHSH and LQKENI. This CDR3 has 18 amino acids. For the CDR3, the DNA is TGTGCCAGCTCACCACGACAGGGGGGCAGCTCTGGGGCCAACGTCCTGACTTTC. Translated: CASSPRQGGSSGANVLTF.